This passage covers 30 T cell receptor beta chains from one sample sequenced in a study of T cell responses to AZD1222 COVID-19 vaccine. The protocol was immunoSEQ multiplex PCR, while the TCRdb copy is restricted to in-frame clones and leaves out a portion. The data show about 120,000 clones, with about 91% seen just once and around 6% held by the top ten. The sequenced sample was peripheral blood, obtained 28 days after the second AZD1222 dose. The receptors were gathered from an adult who received the AZD1222 COVID-19 vaccine.

This sequence joins TRBV15 and TRBJ2-2; weak D call: TRBD1 (6 bases). The V gene lost 2 bases and the J gene lost 4 bases, with 14 bases spanning the gap. Per germline, CDR1 LNHNV and CDR2 YYDKDF (reference sequence). This CDR3 contains 16 residues. The DNA of the CDR3 is TGTGCCACCAGCAGAAACGACAGGACGATCACCGGGGAGCTGTTTTTT. It is translated as CATSRNDRTITGELFF.

This chain joins TRBV6-1 and TRBJ2-7; 8 nucleotides match TRBD1. The CDR3 contains 15 residues. V shed 2 bases, J shed 2 bases, and the junction held 5 bases outside the gene matches. The V gene's germline CDR1 is MNHNS and CDR2 SASEGT. The CDR3: CASSEQRQGTYEQYF. In nucleotides, the CDR3 is TGTGCCAGCAGTGAACAGAGACAGGGGACCTACGAGCAGTACTTC.

The rearrangement links TRBV20-1 to TRBJ2-1; D gene uncertain. V was trimmed by 5 bases and J by 3 bases, leaving 2 bases between them. The CDR3 runs to 10 residues. Germline loops: CDR1 DFQATT, CDR2 SNEGSKA (reference sequence). In DNA form, the CDR3 reads TGCAGTGCTCTCTACAATGAGCAGTTCTTC. As protein: CSALYNEQFF.

The V call is TRBV19, the J call TRBJ1-3, with unresolved D. CDR3 length equals 15 residues. V lost 5 bases, J lost 8 bases, and 19 bases lay in between. Looked up from germline, CDR1 is LNHDA and CDR2 is SQIVND (reference sequence). The CDR3 bases are TGTGCCAGTAGTGCCTCCGGGAGTACAAGAGACACCATATATTTT. Its translation is CASSASGSTRDTIYF.

Written as DNA, the CDR3 is TGTGCCAGCAGCTTGACCCAGCCAGATACGCAGTATTTT. Translation: CASSLTQPDTQYF. The chain is built from TRBV5-4 and TRBJ2-3; D ambiguous. From germline, CDR1 is SGHNT and CDR2 YYREEE (reference sequence). V was trimmed by 1 base and J by 4 bases, leaving 7 bases between them. The CDR3 loop spans 13 amino acids.

This chain joins TRBV5-1 and TRBJ2-1; D is uncertain. The V gene lost 0 bases and the J gene lost 5 bases, with 15 bases spanning the gap. Per the germline V gene, CDR1 is SGHRS and CDR2 is YFSETQ. The CDR3 is made up of 16 amino acids. The CDR3 protein is CASSLEGPGRNNEQFF. CDR3 DNA: TGCGCCAGCAGCTTGGAGGGTCCAGGACGAAACAATGAGCAGTTCTTC.

The chain carries TRBV5-4 and TRBJ1-4; no definite D call. Trimming left V 0 bases short and J 3 bases short, with 9 bases between. The germline CDR1 and CDR2 sequences are SGHNT and YYREEE (reference sequence). The CDR3 contains 15 residues. CDR3 in amino acids: CASSLALGSNEKLFF. The DNA for the CDR3 is TGTGCCAGCAGCTTGGCCCTGGGTTCTAATGAAAAACTGTTTTTT.

The chain carries TRBV9 and TRBJ2-5, with 9 bases identical to TRBD1. V was clipped by 4 bases and J by 5 bases; unmatched bases: 6. The CDR3 contains 14 residues. Germline lookup yields CDR1 SGDLS and CDR2 YYNGEE. The CDR3 coding sequence is TGTGCCAGCAGCTTTACAGGGGGCGTGGAGACCCAGTACTTC. This gives the protein CASSFTGGVETQYF. Looking up the rest from reference TRBV9 and TRBJ2-5 gives the full variable domain: DSGVTQTPKHLITATGQRVTLRCSPRSGDLSVYWYQQSLDQGLQFLIQYYNGEERAKGNILERFSAQQFPDLHSELNLSSLELGDSALYFCASSFTGGVETQYFGPGTRLLVL.

The genes are TRBV2 and TRBJ1-2; TRBD1 matches at 7 bases. Trimming cost V 4 bases and J 0 bases; bases outside gene matches: 2. The germline gives CDR1 SNHLY, CDR2 FYNNEI. The CDR3 extends over 14 amino acids. The DNA for the CDR3 is TGTGCCAGCAGTGGCGGGACAGCTAACTATGGCTACACCTTC. This codes for CASSGGTANYGYTF.

The chain combines TRBV5-1 with TRBJ2-7, with D perhaps matching TRBD1 (5 bases). The CDR3 is 15 residues long. V was cut by 0 bases and J by 4 bases, with 14 bases left in between. CDR1 SGHRS and CDR2 YFSETQ come from the germline V gene. The CDR3 region has the DNA TGCGCCAGCAGCTTGGAGGAAGGGGTTTGGTACGAGCAGTACTTC. As protein: CASSLEEGVWYEQYF.

V gene TRBV28 combines with J gene TRBJ1-2, with D possibly matching TRBD1 (5 bases). Trimming took off 5 bases at V and 4 bases at J, with 11 bases between the two ends. The CDR3 contains 13 residues. Germline assignment: CDR1 MDHEN and CDR2 SYDVKM. This CDR3 is CASSTPGTYGYTF. CDR3 in DNA: TGTGCCAGCAGTACCCCAGGGACCTATGGCTACACCTTC.

The V gene is TRBV6-5, the J gene TRBJ1-2; 7 nucleotides match TRBD1. The V and J ends lost 6 bases and 2 bases, in that order; junction bases with no gene match: 9. This CDR3 contains 15 residues. Germline CDR1 reads MNHEY; CDR2 reads SVGAGI. The chain's CDR3 is CASSLRGDSNYGYTF. For the CDR3, the DNA is TGTGCCAGCAGCTTAAGGGGGGACAGCAACTATGGCTACACCTTC.

V gene TRBV15 combines with J gene TRBJ2-3, with TRBD1 as a possible D gene (5 bases). The CDR3 covers 14 residues. Looked up from germline, CDR1 is LNHNV and CDR2 is YYDKDF (reference sequence). The V and J ends lost 2 bases and 1 base respectively, with 7 bases between them. The CDR3 nucleotides are TGTGCCACCAGCAGACAGGGCGGCACAGATACGCAGTATTTT. It codes for CATSRQGGTDTQYF. The variable domain in full, completed from reference TRBV15 and TRBJ2-3, reads DAMVIQNPRYQVTQFGKPVTLSCSQTLNHNVMYWYQQKSSQAPKLLFHYYDKDFNNEADTPDNFQSRRPNTSFCFLDIRSPGLGDTAMYLCATSRQGGTDTQYFGPGTRLTVL.

The J gene is TRBJ2-5, the V gene TRBV7-8, with 8 bases aligning to TRBD2. The CDR3 covers 14 residues. CDR1 and CDR2 from the germline V gene are SGHVS and FQNEAQ. Unmatched junction bases numbered 9, after V lost 11 bases and J lost 1 base. Here the CDR3 DNA reads TGTGCCTTATCGAGCGGGGGCCGCCAAGAGACCCAGTACTTC. Its translation is CALSSGGRQETQYF.

The chain has TRBV6-5 and TRBJ2-2, with unresolved D. The CDR3 runs 16 residues. In germline, CDR1 is MNHEY, CDR2 SVGAGI. Trimming removed 2 bases at V and 1 base at J, with 11 bases between. CDR3 sequence: CASSYRQKVNTGELFF. The CDR3 nucleotides read TGTGCCAGCAGTTACAGACAAAAGGTGAACACCGGGGAGCTGTTTTTT.

This chain links TRBV10-3 with TRBJ1-6; 8 nucleotides match TRBD1. CDR1 is ENHRY, CDR2 SYGVKD, per germline. V lost 10 bases to trimming and J lost 9 bases; unmatched junction nucleotides: 8. This CDR3 spans 13 amino acids. CDR3 in DNA: TGTGCCACCAGAGGACAGGGACGTTCACCCCTCCACTTT. The encoded protein is CATRGQGRSPLHF.

This sequence joins TRBV6-5 and TRBJ1-5; D is possibly TRBD1 (5 bases). Germline V gives CDR1 MNHEY, CDR2 SVGAGI. This CDR3 contains 15 residues. Between the trimmed V and J ends, which lost 0 bases and 3 bases, there was a span of 9 bases. CDR3: CASSYSAGSNQPQHF. CDR3 bases: TGTGCCAGCAGTTACTCGGCAGGGTCCAATCAGCCCCAGCATTTT.

Turning to this clone: Other nucleotide sequences in the sample specify the same CDR3. The chain employs TRBV5-1 and TRBJ2-2; D is undetermined. This CDR3 is built from 14 residues. V was pared by 0 bases and J by 1 base, with 4 bases between. Germline V gene sequence: CDR1 SGHRS, CDR2 YFSETQ. The CDR3 sequence: CASSLGQNTGELFF. Here the CDR3 DNA reads TGCGCCAGCAGCTTGGGACAGAACACCGGGGAGCTGTTTTTT.

The V call is TRBV5-1, the J call TRBJ2-2; 7 bases line up with TRBD1. Looked up from germline, CDR1 is SGHRS and CDR2 is YFSETQ. Losses at the gene ends were 0 bases for V and 5 bases for J; bases not matched to a gene: 10. This CDR3 spans 17 amino acids. The CDR3 DNA reads TGCGCCAGCAGCTTGGATCCGGACAGGCTTTATACCGGGGAGCTGTTTTTT. The encoded protein is CASSLDPDRLYTGELFF.

The rearrangement joins TRBV10-1 to TRBJ1-4; D not certain. The CDR3 is made up of 13 amino acids. Germline CDR1 WNHNN, CDR2 SYGVQD (reference sequence). Trimming took off 2 bases at V and 7 bases at J, with 8 bases between the two ends. CDR3 loop: CASSEGSGEKLFF. The CDR3 DNA is TGCGCCAGCAGTGAGGGGAGCGGTGAAAAACTGTTTTTT.

This chain links TRBV7-9 with TRBJ1-4; 7 nucleotides align to TRBD1. The CDR3 contains 14 residues. Germline CDR1 reads SEHNR; CDR2 reads FQNEAQ (reference sequence). The junction had 10 bases not matched to a gene; V was cut back by 5 bases and J by 10 bases. The CDR3 DNA sequence: TGTGCCAGCAGCCGGAGACAGGGTGCTGTAAAACTGTTTTTT. Translation gives CASSRRQGAVKLFF.

The chain has TRBV19 and TRBJ1-5; D is possibly TRBD1 (6 bases). The germline V gene has CDR1 LNHDA and CDR2 SQIVND (reference sequence). There are 18 residues in the CDR3. Trimming took off 5 bases at V and 2 bases at J, with 22 bases between the two ends. CDR3 in DNA: TGTGCCAGTAGTGGGAGGGGGGGCGCGTTGGGTGGCAATCAGCCCCAGCATTTT. It encodes CASSGRGGALGGNQPQHF.

This clone was seen more than once but under ten times. This chain links TRBV7-2 with TRBJ1-2; D uncertain. Trimming took off 4 bases at V and 4 bases at J, with 13 bases between the two ends. The CDR3 is 14 residues long. In germline, CDR1 is SGHTA, CDR2 FQGNSA. CDR3 amino acids: CASSSVRGSYGYTF. CDR3 nucleotide sequence: TGTGCCAGCAGCTCGGTCCGGGGTAGCTATGGCTACACCTTC.

The J gene is TRBJ2-7, the V gene TRBV7-9; 8 bases are a match to TRBD1. The length of the CDR3 is 15 residues. The V and J ends lost 4 bases and 1 base, in that order; junction bases with no gene match: 6. Per germline, CDR1 SEHNR and CDR2 FQNEAQ (reference sequence). The CDR3 loop reads CASSSPGTGSYEQYF. The CDR3 coding sequence is TGTGCCAGCAGCTCTCCCGGGACAGGTTCCTACGAGCAGTACTTC.

CDR3 protein: CASRQGGRGAFF. CDR3 sequence (DNA): TGTGCCAGCAGGCAAGGGGGGCGGGGGGCTTTCTTT. The chain employs TRBV12-3 or TRBV12-4 and TRBJ1-1; weak D call: TRBD1 (6 bases). This CDR3 is 12 amino acids long. Trimming shortened V by 6 bases and J by 11 bases, and 16 bases separated the two germline ends.

The rearrangement links TRBV6-2 or TRBV6-3 to TRBJ1-6; tentative D call: TRBD1 (6 bases). Germline CDR1 MNHEY, CDR2 SVGEGT. V lost 4 bases, J lost 11 bases, and 18 bases lay in between. This CDR3 is built from 15 residues. The CDR3 sequence is CASSFPGQLFPPLHF. CDR3 bases: TGTGCCAGCAGTTTCCCAGGACAGCTATTTCCACCCCTCCACTTT.

The chain has TRBV4-3 and TRBJ2-2; 8 positions match TRBD2. Looked up from germline, CDR1 is LGHNA and CDR2 is YSLEER. The CDR3 runs to 18 residues. V was pared by 3 bases and J by 4 bases, with 13 bases of the junction left unmatched. CDR3 DNA: TGCGCCAGCAGCCAGATAGCGGGGCTAGCCGGGGGCACCGGGGAGCTGTTTTTT. Encoded protein: CASSQIAGLAGGTGELFF.

The chain combines TRBV18 with TRBJ1-6; D unclear. The CDR3 has 15 residues. Trimming removed 3 bases at V and 5 bases at J, with 11 bases between. Per germline, CDR1 KGHSH and CDR2 LQKENI. The CDR3 DNA is TGTGCCAGCTCACCTGGGCAGCAAGATAATTCACCCCTCCACTTT. Its translation: CASSPGQQDNSPLHF.

The J gene is TRBJ2-7, the V gene TRBV25-1; 12 bases map to TRBD2. The CDR3 totals 17 residues. J gave up 0 bases and V 5 bases, and 8 bases lay outside the gene matches. The germline V gene encodes CDR1 MGHDK and CDR2 SYGVNS. CDR3 nucleotides: TGTGCCAGCAGTAGAACTAGCGGGGGGCCCCTCTCCTACGAGCAGTACTTC. It yields the protein CASSRTSGGPLSYEQYF.

The rearrangement links TRBV11-2 to TRBJ1-1; D gene uncertain. Germline V gene data show CDR1 as SGHAT and CDR2 as FQNNGV. V shed 5 bases and J shed 5 bases, with 12 bases lying between them. The CDR3 totals 13 residues. The CDR3 sequence is CASSTLFETEAFF. In DNA, the CDR3 is TGTGCCAGCAGCACCCTGTTCGAGACTGAAGCTTTCTTT. Variable domain in full (rest from reference TRBV11-2 and TRBJ1-1): EAGVAQSPRYKIIEKRQSVAFWCNPISGHATLYWYQQILGQGPKLLIQFQNNGVVDDSQLPKDRFSAERLKGVDSTLKIQPAKLEDSAVYLCASSTLFETEAFFGQGTRLTVV.